The source of this T cell receptor (beta chain) is a study of T cell responses to AZD1222 COVID-19 vaccine. Study-wide results and caveats: Repertoire sampling occurred only after the peak T cell response. White British ancestry dominated among donors, who included more females, and clonal diversity was possibly underestimated. Reports say nearly half of spike-specific TCRs go after unmutated variant regions. A rise in Spike-specific TCR breadth and depth followed two AZD1222 doses.

V gave up 1 base and J gave up 2 bases, with 16 bases separating them. The CDR3 has 17 amino acids. Germline assignment: CDR1 SGHNT and CDR2 YYREEE (reference sequence). As to this clone: Its antigen is undetermined.

Sequencing was performed with immunoSEQ multiplex PCR; in TCRdb, only in-frame clones are kept and a portion is missing. The table lists more than 110,000 clones, approximately 90% of them singletons. The chain carries TRBV5-4 and TRBJ1-3; possibly TRBD1 for D (6 bases). This receptor was taken from an adult in good health. The material was peripheral blood, obtained on day 0 of AZD1222 vaccination. The CDR3 DNA reads TGTGCCAGCAGCTTGCGTGGGGGCAGTCTTCCTGGAAACACCATATATTTT. It specifies CASSLRGGSLPGNTIYF.